A single sample gave rise to the 25 T cell receptor beta chains below, sequenced in a study of shared clonotypes between healthy human individuals. In the naive CD8 group, cells lacked CD45RO and were positively selected for CCR7, so terminally differentiated effector memory CD45RA+ cells were left out. Profiling relied on immunoSEQ multiplex PCR, and the TCRdb table lists in-frame clones only, not all of them. The data hold 1.5 million to 2.5 million clones, with around 96% observed a single time. Material for sequencing was naive CD8+ T cells sorted from blood. The receptors stem from a man in his late teens or twenties in good health.

The J gene is TRBJ1-2, the V gene TRBV19; D not resolved. The germline V gene encodes CDR1 LNHDA and CDR2 SQIVND (reference sequence). The CDR3 runs to 13 residues. The V end lost 6 bases, the J end lost 6 bases, and 14 bases lay between the germline ends. The CDR3 region is CASRSDGWNGYTF. CDR3 bases: TGTGCCAGTAGATCGGATGGATGGAATGGCTACACCTTC.

This chain connects TRBV13 to TRBJ2-1; D is perhaps TRBD2 (5 bases). V lost 5 bases, J lost 0 bases, and 11 bases lay in between. Germline loops: CDR1 PRHDT, CDR2 FYEKMQ (reference sequence). The CDR3 is 15 amino acids. The CDR3 DNA follows: TGTGCCAGCAGCGTTAGCGAATTCTCCTACAATGAGCAGTTCTTC. Its protein product is CASSVSEFSYNEQFF.

The chain is built from TRBV18 and TRBJ1-2; no clear D. Trimming removed 2 bases from V and 3 bases from J, with 10 bases in between. In germline, CDR1 is KGHSH, CDR2 LQKENI. This CDR3 has 14 amino acids. The CDR3 region is CASSPDGAYYGYTF. As DNA, the CDR3 is TGTGCCAGCTCACCAGACGGCGCGTACTATGGCTACACCTTC.

This clone was counted once. The J gene is TRBJ2-3, the V gene TRBV2; 10 positions agree with TRBD2. Per germline, CDR1 SNHLY and CDR2 FYNNEI. The CDR3 runs to 16 residues. With V trimmed by 4 bases and J by 5 bases, 9 bases remained unmatched. CDR3 coding DNA: TGTGCCAGCAGTGTCCGAGCGGGGGGGCTTGGAGATACGCAGTATTTT. The encoded protein is CASSVRAGGLGDTQYF. The variable domain in full, completed from reference TRBV2 and TRBJ2-3, reads EPEVTQTPSHQVTQMGQEVILRCVPISNHLYFYWYRQILGQKVEFLVSFYNNEISEKSEIFDDQFSVERPDGSNFTLKIRSTKLEDSAMYFCASSVRAGGLGDTQYFGPGTRLTVL.

The chain uses TRBV13 and TRBJ2-7; maybe TRBD2 (6 bases). The V end was cut by 0 bases, the J end by 4 bases, with 19 bases between. This CDR3 is built from 17 residues. CDR1 is PRHDT and CDR2 is FYEKMQ in the germline V gene (reference sequence). The CDR3 spells CASSLGGGSPYGYEQYF. The CDR3 nucleotides read TGTGCCAGCAGCTTAGGCGGGGGTAGCCCTTATGGGTACGAGCAGTACTTC.

This clone was observed once. CDR3 sequence reads: CASSLYTTGELFF. For the CDR3, the DNA is TGTGCCAGCAGCTTGTATACCACCGGGGAGCTGTTTTTT. The V and J genes are TRBV5-4 and TRBJ2-2; D unclear. Deletions cut 1 base from V and 4 bases from J, with 5 bases between. This CDR3 is built from 13 residues. Germline CDR1 is SGHNT and CDR2 is YYREEE (reference sequence).

The genes are TRBV7-9 and TRBJ2-1; 16 nucleotides agree with TRBD2. Trimming at V came to 5 bases and at J to 9 bases, leaving 7 bases not matched to a gene. This CDR3 is 16 amino acids long. Germline loops: CDR1 SEHNR, CDR2 FQNEAQ (reference sequence). The CDR3 spells CASSAGTSGGATEQFF. The CDR3 nucleotides read TGTGCCAGCAGCGCCGGGACTAGCGGGGGGGCCACTGAGCAGTTCTTC.

This clone was observed once. J is TRBJ2-5 and V is TRBV5-1; no clear D. This CDR3 region has 13 residues. Germline V gene data show CDR1 as SGHRS and CDR2 as YFSETQ. Trimming pared 4 bases from V and 2 bases from J, leaving 9 bases between. Written as DNA, the CDR3 is TGCGCCAGCAGCCAGTACGTACAAGAGACCCAGTACTTC. Translated: CASSQYVQETQYF.

J is TRBJ1-2 and V is TRBV4-1; D remains ambiguous. Trimming removed 0 bases from V and 8 bases from J, with 10 bases in between. Looked up from germline, CDR1 is MGHRA and CDR2 is YSYEKL. This CDR3 is built from 13 residues. This chain's CDR3 is CASSQDSVGGYTF. CDR3 nucleotides: TGCGCCAGCAGCCAAGATTCTGTGGGCGGCTACACCTTC.

The J gene is TRBJ1-5, the V gene TRBV27; 8 nucleotides match TRBD1. The CDR3 runs 18 residues. Germline CDR1 and CDR2: MNHEY and SMNVEV (reference sequence). Unmatched junction bases numbered 10, after V lost 0 bases and J lost 3 bases. The CDR3 region is CASSLSIGQGWDNQPQHF. The CDR3 DNA follows: TGTGCCAGCAGTTTATCGATAGGACAGGGATGGGACAATCAGCCCCAGCATTTT.

The chain recombines TRBV7-9 with TRBJ2-3; no clear D gene. The CDR3 totals 11 residues. Per germline, CDR1 SEHNR and CDR2 FQNEAQ (reference sequence). The germline V and J ends were trimmed by 2 bases and 6 bases, with 3 bases remaining between them. The chain's CDR3 is CASSLRDTQYF. The CDR3 bases are TGTGCCAGCAGCTTAAGGGATACGCAGTATTTT.

The chain employs TRBV6-6 and TRBJ1-3; tentatively, D is TRBD1 (6 bases). Looked up from germline, CDR1 is MNHNY and CDR2 is SVGAGI (reference sequence). This CDR3 is built from 14 residues. With 8 bases removed from V and 0 bases from J, the gap between germline ends came to 11 bases. CDR3: CASYGTPSGNTIYF. DNA for the CDR3: TGTGCCAGCTATGGGACACCCTCTGGAAACACCATATATTTT.

With respect to this clone: Different DNA sequences within this sample yield the same CDR3. The genes are TRBV9 and TRBJ2-7; a weak D match, TRBD2 (6 bases). Germline V gives CDR1 SGDLS, CDR2 YYNGEE. V was cut by 4 bases and J by 1 base, with 12 bases left in between. The CDR3 spans 14 residues. As DNA, the CDR3 is TGTGCCAGCAGCCCCAGCGGGCGTTCCTACGAGCAGTACTTC. Translated: CASSPSGRSYEQYF.

This clone was seen once. This sequence joins TRBV7-9 and TRBJ2-5; 15 bases match TRBD2. Germline values: CDR1 SEHNR, CDR2 FQNEAQ (reference sequence). J gave up 9 bases and V 4 bases, and 15 bases lay outside the gene matches. The CDR3 is made up of 18 amino acids. The CDR3: CASSSRDRGLAGGYPQYF. DNA of the CDR3: TGTGCCAGCAGCTCTCGGGACAGGGGACTAGCGGGGGGTTACCCCCAGTACTTC.

The CDR3 bases are TGTGCCAGCAGCTTGATGACAGCCGCGAACACCGGGGAGCTGTTTTTT. It yields the protein CASSLMTAANTGELFF. This rearrangement joins TRBV5-6 to TRBJ2-2; tentatively, D is TRBD1 (5 bases). Germline V gene lookup returns CDR1 SGHDT and CDR2 YYEEEE. V was clipped by 1 base and J by 0 bases, with 10 bases between them. CDR3 length: 16 residues.

Details on this clone: Other DNA sequences in the sample encode the same CDR3. The chain employs TRBV9 and TRBJ2-2; D is tentatively TRBD1 or TRBD2 (5 bases each). Germline V gene data show CDR1 as SGDLS and CDR2 as YYNGEE. V was cut by 7 bases and J by 2 bases, with 12 bases left in between. The CDR3 is 14 residues long. CDR3 sequence reads: CASSGTLNTGELFF. The CDR3 bases are TGTGCCAGCTCAGGGACGCTTAACACCGGGGAGCTGTTTTTT.

The genes are TRBV5-5 and TRBJ1-1; no reliable D call. CDR3 length: 14 residues. From germline, CDR1 is SGHKS and CDR2 YYEKEE (reference sequence). V lost 5 bases and J lost 3, with 14 bases in between. The CDR3 sequence is CASRTEGWDTEAFF. DNA for the CDR3: TGTGCCAGCAGAACAGAGGGCTGGGACACTGAAGCTTTCTTT.

The V gene is TRBV4-1, the J gene TRBJ2-7; D may match TRBD1 or TRBD2 (5 bases each). The CDR3 is 15 residues long. Trimming cost V 0 bases and J 3 bases, with 12 bases left between them. Germline V gene data show CDR1 as MGHRA and CDR2 as YSYEKL. The CDR3 region is CASSQDVGVLYEQYF. CDR3 in DNA: TGCGCCAGCAGCCAAGATGTGGGGGTCCTCTACGAGCAGTACTTC.

The rearrangement links TRBV9 to TRBJ1-2, with 9 bases fitting TRBD1. This CDR3 region has 13 residues. V was pared by 3 bases and J by 8 bases, with 5 bases of the junction left unmatched. Looked up from germline, CDR1 is SGDLS and CDR2 is YYNGEE. This CDR3 reads CASSEGQGQGYTF. The CDR3 DNA sequence: TGTGCCAGCAGCGAGGGACAGGGTCAGGGCTACACCTTC.

This chain uses TRBV25-1 with TRBJ2-5; tentatively, D is TRBD1 (6 bases). CDR1 is MGHDK and CDR2 is SYGVNS in the germline V gene. V dropped 2 bases and J dropped 5 bases, with 12 bases sitting between them. This CDR3 is 14 amino acids long. CDR3 protein: CASSEKQGTETQYF. CDR3 sequence (DNA): TGTGCCAGCAGTGAAAAACAGGGTACGGAGACCCAGTACTTC.

This chain joins TRBV9 and TRBJ1-1; TRBD1 aligns across 8 bases. Per germline, CDR1 SGDLS and CDR2 YYNGEE. Trimming removed 4 bases from V and 0 bases from J; junction bases left unmatched: 5. CDR3 length equals 15 residues. CDR3 sequence reads: CASSTQGAMNTEAFF. CDR3 DNA sequence: TGTGCCAGCAGCACCCAGGGGGCGATGAACACTGAAGCTTTCTTT.

The rearrangement joins TRBV29-1 to TRBJ2-5, with 9 nucleotides matching TRBD1. In germline, CDR1 is SQVTM, CDR2 ANQGSEA. The CDR3 is made up of 13 amino acids. The V gene end was trimmed by 7 bases and the J gene end by 5 bases; junction bases not matched to a gene: 8. The CDR3 sequence: CSAHRDRAETQYF. The CDR3 coding sequence is TGCAGCGCCCACCGGGACAGGGCCGAGACCCAGTACTTC.

The chain carries TRBV12-5 and TRBJ2-1; 11 bases line up with TRBD2. With 6 bases clipped from V and 3 bases from J, the junction kept 4 bases outside the gene matches. This CDR3 has 15 residues. CDR1 and CDR2 from the germline V gene are LGHNT and FRNRAP. CDR3 in DNA: TGTGCTAGTGGGAGGGGACTAGCGGACTACAATGAGCAGTTCTTC. Translated, it gives CASGRGLADYNEQFF.

The V gene is TRBV19, the J gene TRBJ1-5; the D gene is possibly TRBD1 (5 bases). Between the trimmed V and J ends, which lost 1 base and 5 bases, there was a span of 15 bases. CDR1 is LNHDA, CDR2 SQIVND, per germline (reference sequence). CDR3 length: 16 amino acids. The CDR3 spells CASSIVHEGRDQPQHF. CDR3 nucleotide sequence: TGTGCCAGTAGTATAGTCCACGAGGGGAGGGATCAGCCCCAGCATTTT.

This chain joins TRBV2 and TRBJ1-5; TRBD1 is a possible D gene (6 bases). V lost 4 bases to trimming and J lost 7 bases, with 11 bases between them. Germline V gene data show CDR1 as SNHLY and CDR2 as FYNNEI. This CDR3 region has 13 residues. Here the CDR3 DNA reads TGTGCCAGCAGTGTGTGGACAGACCAGCCCCAGCATTTT. It yields the protein CASSVWTDQPQHF.